One and the same sample provided the 30 T cell receptor beta chains below, sequenced in a study of T cells in Graves' hyperthyroidism and ophthalmopathy. There were TCR beta CDR3 regions amplified from RNA transcripts. Primed by the HTBI set, a first-round RT-PCR was run on the TCR CDR3. One entry per CDR3 protein, called by TCRdb with MiXCR from the multiplex PCR reads. The sample has under 650,000 distinct CDR3 sequences, 15% to 20% seen once. Specimen: blood. These receptors were taken from a woman aged 25 to 45 with Graves' hyperthyroidism.

This chain connects TRBV2 to TRBJ2-3, with 10 bases fitting TRBD2. The CDR3 is made up of 16 amino acids. CDR1 and CDR2 (germline): SNHLY, FYNNEI. V lost 2 bases and J lost 4; bases outside the gene matches: 6. The CDR3 region has the DNA TGTGCCAGCAGTGAACTAGCGGGAGTAAACGCAGATACGCAGTATTTT. It yields the protein CASSELAGVNADTQYF.

V usage is TRBV27 and J usage is TRBJ1-1; no clear D. Trimming removed 0 bases at V and 3 bases at J, with 5 bases between. Germline assignment: CDR1 MNHEY and CDR2 SMNVEV (reference sequence). CDR3 length: 13 residues. The CDR3 sequence: CASSLSIYTEAFF. As DNA, the CDR3 is TGTGCCAGCAGTTTATCCATTTACACTGAAGCTTTCTTT.

As for this clonotype: A much larger clone lies one base from this, so it may be a read error. The chain carries TRBV28 and TRBJ2-1; D may correspond to TRBD1 or TRBD2 (6 bases each). The CDR3 is made up of 12 amino acids. Germline V gives CDR1 MDHEN, CDR2 SYDVKM. The CDR3 sequence: CASSSQGLERFF. The CDR3 region has the DNA TGTGCCAGCAGCTCACAGGGACTTGAGCGGTTCTTC.

This clonotype was counted many times. The gene calls are TRBV7-3 and TRBJ2-1; no firm D call. V lost 8 bases and J lost 5, with 13 bases in between. The CDR3 is 13 amino acids. Germline V gene sequence: CDR1 SGHTA, CDR2 FQGTGA. The CDR3, as DNA: TGTGCCAGCTCCCCTGGGTGGAACAATGAGCAGTTCTTC. This gives the protein CASSPGWNNEQFF.

This clonotype was seen ten or more times. The chain combines TRBV20-1 with TRBJ2-3, with 12 bases that match TRBD2. The CDR3 runs to 15 residues. Germline V CDR1 and CDR2: DFQATT, SNEGSKA (reference sequence). V gave up 3 bases and J gave up 3 bases; unmatched junction bases: 4. In nucleotides, the CDR3 is TGCAGTGCTAGTCCTGGGACTAGCGGGACAGATACGCAGTATTTT. Translation gives CSASPGTSGTDTQYF.

This clonotype was seen ten or more times. The chain uses TRBV5-1 and TRBJ1-1; D gene unclear. The CDR3 consists of 14 residues. CDR1 and CDR2 from the germline V gene are SGHRS and YFSETQ. Trimming removed 4 bases at V and 3 bases at J, with 13 bases between. CDR3 region: CASSPIKGDTEAFF. CDR3 DNA sequence: TGCGCCAGCAGCCCTATTAAAGGCGACACTGAAGCTTTCTTT.

This clonotype was seen ten or more times. V gene TRBV29-1 combines with J gene TRBJ1-1; tentative D call: TRBD1 (6 bases). This CDR3 spans 15 amino acids. Trimming pared 6 bases from V and 1 base from J, leaving 18 bases between. The germline CDR1 and CDR2 sequences are SQVTM and ANQGSEA. The CDR3: CSVERDTNANTEAFF. The CDR3 DNA sequence: TGCAGCGTGGAACGGGACACCAACGCGAACACTGAAGCTTTCTTT.

This chain links TRBV29-1 with TRBJ2-1; D unclear. The CDR3 has 12 amino acids. Germline CDR1 and CDR2: SQVTM and ANQGSEA. The CDR3 sequence is CRAGAGDNEQFF. CDR3 DNA: TGCAGAGCAGGAGCCGGAGACAATGAGCAGTTCTTC.

The rearrangement links TRBV5-1 to TRBJ1-1; D ambiguous. CDR1 SGHRS and CDR2 YFSETQ come from the germline V gene. The CDR3 is 16 amino acids. With 0 bases removed from V and 5 bases from J, the gap between germline ends came to 17 bases. DNA of the CDR3: TGCGCCAGCAGCTTGGCCGATTTCCCCGGGAGAACTGAAGCTTTCTTT. Amino acids: CASSLADFPGRTEAFF.

In its sample, this clonotype was seen many times. The rearrangement joins TRBV7-9 to TRBJ1-2; D is ambiguous. Per the germline V gene, CDR1 is SEHNR and CDR2 is FQNEAQ (reference sequence). The CDR3 length is 14 residues. Trimming took off 5 bases at V and 5 bases at J, with 15 bases between the two ends. CDR3 coding DNA: TGTGCCAGCAGCCCCTCAGCAGGAAGATATGGCTACACCTTC. It yields the protein CASSPSAGRYGYTF.

This clonotype showed up many times. The V gene is TRBV7-2, the J gene TRBJ2-1; possible D gene TRBD1, 7 bases. CDR3 length equals 13 residues. The germline V gene encodes CDR1 SGHTA and CDR2 FQGNSA. V lost 6 bases to trimming and J lost 9 bases, with 15 bases between them. This CDR3 reads CASRIKQGGEQFF. The CDR3 DNA sequence: TGTGCCAGCAGAATTAAGCAGGGGGGTGAGCAGTTCTTC.

This clonotype was observed many times. This CDR3 reads CSARAASETQYF. Written as DNA, the CDR3 is TGCAGTGCTCGGGCAGCATCAGAGACCCAGTACTTC. The V and J genes are TRBV20-1 and TRBJ2-5; D gene ambiguous. This CDR3 region has 12 residues. Germline CDR1 and CDR2: DFQATT and SNEGSKA (reference sequence). V lost 5 bases, J lost 4 bases, and 11 bases lay in between.

The J gene is TRBJ2-2, the V gene TRBV9; possibly TRBD1 for D (7 bases). Germline CDR1 and CDR2: SGDLS and YYNGEE. The CDR3 length is 15 residues. The V gene lost 3 bases and the J gene lost 6 bases, with 15 bases spanning the gap. DNA of the CDR3: TGTGCCAGCAGCGCAGCCAGGGGGGTGGCCGGGGAGCTGTTTTTT. Its translation is CASSAARGVAGELFF. Drawing the rest from reference TRBV9 and TRBJ2-2, the complete variable domain is DSGVTQTPKHLITATGQRVTLRCSPRSGDLSVYWYQQSLDQGLQFLIQYYNGEERAKGNILERFSAQQFPDLHSELNLSSLELGDSALYFCASSAARGVAGELFFGEGSRLTVL.

This clonotype was counted only a few times. The J gene is TRBJ2-1, the V gene TRBV5-1, with D perhaps given as TRBD1 or TRBD2 (6 bases each). Trimming shortened V by 0 bases and J by 4 bases, and 11 bases separated the two germline ends. The CDR3 has 15 residues. CDR1 and CDR2 from the germline V gene are SGHRS and YFSETQ. The CDR3 reads CASSLEGGIYNEQFF. The CDR3 DNA reads TGCGCCAGCAGCTTGGAGGGGGGAATTTACAATGAGCAGTTCTTC.

This clonotype was counted a few times. This sequence may be a read error, since a much larger clone differs from it by one base. This rearrangement joins TRBV11-2 to TRBJ2-1; a possible D gene is TRBD1 (6 bases). Trimming left V 2 bases short and J 7 bases short, with 18 bases between. The CDR3 sequence is 16 residues long. Germline V gene lookup returns CDR1 SGHAT and CDR2 FQNNGV. DNA of the CDR3: TGTGCCAGCAGCTTAATTCAATCAGGGGTCTTGAATGAGCAGTTCTTC. It yields the protein CASSLIQSGVLNEQFF.

This clonotype was recorded many times. The J gene is TRBJ2-7, the V gene TRBV27; the D gene is possibly TRBD2 (5 bases). Trimming stripped 6 bases from V and 2 bases from J, with 11 bases between. The CDR3 has 13 amino acids. Germline V CDR1 and CDR2: MNHEY, SMNVEV (reference sequence). CDR3 nucleotides: TGTGCCAGCAGCTTTAGCGCGACCTACGAGCAGTACTTC. Translating gives CASSFSATYEQYF.

This clonotype came up many times. This rearrangement joins TRBV11-2 to TRBJ2-3; D remains ambiguous. Germline V gives CDR1 SGHAT, CDR2 FQNNGV. CDR3 length: 13 residues. V shed 4 bases and J shed 2 bases, with 7 bases lying between them. CDR3 sequence reads: CASSYAATDTQYF. Here the CDR3 DNA reads TGTGCCAGCAGCTACGCGGCCACAGATACGCAGTATTTT.

In this sample, this clonotype turned up many times. The chain employs TRBV30 and TRBJ2-1; D remains ambiguous. V was clipped by 0 bases and J by 11 bases, with 8 bases between them. CDR1 and CDR2 (germline): GTSNPN, SVGIG (reference sequence). This CDR3 has 11 amino acids. The CDR3 coding sequence is TGTGCCTGGAGTGTTTTCGACCAGCAGTTCTTC. Its protein product is CAWSVFDQQFF.

At least ten counts were recorded for this clonotype. The chain recombines TRBV11-3 with TRBJ2-3; 10 bases are shared with TRBD2. V trimming: 1 base; J trimming: 4 bases; junction bases outside the gene matches: 5. The CDR3 consists of 16 residues. CDR1 SGHNT and CDR2 YENEEA come from the germline V gene. In DNA, the CDR3 is TGTGCCAGCAGCTTAGGAGCGGGAGGGCCTCCAGATACGCAGTATTTT. It yields the protein CASSLGAGGPPDTQYF.

There are a few counts of this clonotype. The rearrangement links TRBV2 to TRBJ1-3; TRBD1 matches at 11 bases. CDR3 length: 16 residues. The trim removed 5 bases at V and 3 bases at J, leaving 6 bases unmatched. The germline gives CDR1 SNHLY, CDR2 FYNNEI. The DNA for the CDR3 is TGTGCCAGCAGTTCTCGGACAGGGGGCGTTGGAAACACCATATATTTT. Protein product: CASSSRTGGVGNTIYF.

This chain uses TRBV2 with TRBJ2-2, with 13 positions matching TRBD2. This CDR3 has 17 amino acids. CDR1 is SNHLY, CDR2 FYNNEI, per germline. The junction had 9 bases not matched to a gene; V was cut back by 8 bases and J by 3 bases. CDR3 sequence reads: CASRQGGLAGDTGELFF. The CDR3 coding sequence is TGTGCCAGCCGACAGGGTGGACTAGCGGGAGACACCGGGGAGCTGTTTTTT.

This clonotype occurred many times. The chain carries TRBV24-1 and TRBJ2-1; D is perhaps TRBD2 (5 bases). The ends were cut back, 3 bases at V and 0 bases at J, with 8 bases in the middle. Per germline, CDR1 KGHDR and CDR2 SFDVKD. The CDR3 covers 15 residues. CDR3 residues: CATSDRGSSYNEQFF. CDR3 in DNA: TGTGCCACCAGTGATAGAGGGAGCTCCTACAATGAGCAGTTCTTC.

The chain is built from TRBV4-2 and TRBJ2-1; D is possibly TRBD2 (5 bases). Germline values: CDR1 LGHNA, CDR2 YNFKEQ. The CDR3 is made up of 14 amino acids. V dropped 4 bases and J dropped 7 bases, with 14 bases sitting between them. CDR3 bases: TGTGCCAGCAGCCCGACGAGAGGGTGGAATGAGCAGTTCTTC. Translating gives CASSPTRGWNEQFF.

To note about this clonotype: A much larger clone differs from this one at a single base, so this may be a read error. The CDR3 region has the DNA TGTGCCAGCAGTGACGGCCATGAGCAGTCCTTC. Translated: CASSDGHEQSF. The chain carries TRBV2 and TRBJ2-1, with D unresolved. CDR1 is SNHLY, CDR2 FYNNEI, per germline. CDR3 length: 11 amino acids.

This clonotype was observed a few times. V gene TRBV7-9 combines with J gene TRBJ2-1; TRBD1 matches 7 bases. Germline trimming cut 6 bases from V and 4 bases from J; bases unmatched to any gene: 9. The germline CDR1 and CDR2 sequences are SEHNR and FQNEAQ (reference sequence). CDR3 size: 15 residues. The CDR3 loop reads CASSSGQVVYNEQFF. CDR3 DNA sequence: TGTGCCAGCAGTTCCGGACAGGTTGTATACAATGAGCAGTTCTTC.

This clonotype occurred many times. This chain connects TRBV6-1 to TRBJ2-7; TRBD1 matches at 9 bases. The CDR3 runs to 13 residues. Germline assignment: CDR1 MNHNS and CDR2 SASEGT. The ends lost 7 bases at V and 5 bases at J; junction bases unmatched: 6. Here the CDR3 reads CASTPTGGDEQYF. The CDR3 DNA reads TGTGCCAGCACCCCGACAGGGGGAGACGAGCAGTACTTC.

This clonotype was observed many times. The genes are TRBV7-9 and TRBJ1-2; weak D call: TRBD1 (6 bases). The V and J ends lost 1 base and 2 bases respectively, with 11 bases between them. CDR1 and CDR2 (germline): SEHNR, FQNEAQ (reference sequence). This CDR3 is 15 amino acids long. The CDR3 DNA reads as TGTGCCAGCAGCTTAGAATCAGGGGAAAACTATGGCTACACCTTC. It codes for CASSLESGENYGYTF.

This clonotype occurred a few times. This chain links TRBV25-1 with TRBJ1-2; the D gene is possibly TRBD1 (5 bases). V was pared by 6 bases and J by 8 bases, with 16 bases between. The CDR3 is 13 residues long. Germline lookup yields CDR1 MGHDK and CDR2 SYGVNS. The CDR3, as DNA: TGTGCCAGCAGAAGTGAGGGGCGAAGAGGCTACACCTTC. This codes for CASRSEGRRGYTF.

CDR3 sequence reads: CASRERVTRADTEAFF. DNA for the CDR3: TGTGCCAGCAGGGAGCGGGTTACCCGTGCTGACACTGAAGCTTTCTTT. This rearrangement joins TRBV6-1 to TRBJ1-1; D is unclear. Per the germline V gene, CDR1 is MNHNS and CDR2 is SASEGT. V dropped 6 bases and J dropped 3 bases, with 20 bases sitting between them. The CDR3 totals 16 residues.

Remarks on this clonotype: An end of the junction differs from the germline gene, which may be a read error. CDR3 DNA sequence: TGTGCTAGCAGTCGCGGCGGGAGGGAAGATACGCAGTATTTT. Amino acids: CASSRGGREDTQYF. The chain recombines TRBV7-7 with TRBJ2-3, with TRBD2 identical over 9 bases. CDR3 length: 14 residues. CDR1 and CDR2 (germline): SSHAT, FNYEAQ (reference sequence).